The source of this T cell receptor (beta chain) is a study of CD8+ T cells in alopecia areata. The wider study: Treated patients were given 5 to 10 mg oral tofacitinib twice daily. Regarding the study as a whole: In patients, TCRs were shared less clearly than in mice, and HLA may possibly be involved. Elevated clonality characterized lesional scalp relative to normal scalp, particularly in alopecia totalis/universalis.

It was cDNA, reverse transcribed from extracted RNA, that served as the sequencing template. Sequencing was performed with immunoSEQ multiplex PCR; in TCRdb, only in-frame clones are kept and a portion is missing. The data show about 150,000 clones, around 50% seen once. Collection of lesional scalp punch biopsies and peripheral blood was performed in alopecia areata patients. Comment on this clone: What it recognizes is unknown.

The sequence derives from a human donor with alopecia areata. The source material was CD4+ T cells sorted from blood, sampled at week 0.

The CDR3 is CASSHPSGGTNTGELFF. DNA for the CDR3: TGTGCCAGCAGCCATCCTAGCGGGGGGACGAACACCGGGGAGCTGTTTTTT. J is TRBJ2-2 and V is TRBV4-2, with 11 positions matching TRBD2. The length of the CDR3 is 17 residues. V lost 3 bases and J lost 0; bases outside the gene matches: 3. The germline gives CDR1 LGHNA, CDR2 YNFKEQ.